Listed below are T cell receptor beta chains from one sample, sequenced in a study of blood T cell repertoires in COVID-19. Assay used: immunoSEQ multiplex PCR; TCRdb lists only in-frame clones, some missing. The table records fewer than 250,000 clones, around 80% of them present only once. The sequenced sample consisted of peripheral blood. The receptors were sampled from a human donor in a cohort sampled during active COVID-19. Both conserved end residues are part of each CDR3. The D gene is left open where the match is weak. A clone size is listed for some rows: how often the clone was seen (once, few, many), or a class if it is expanded.

V gene: TRBV9
D gene: .
clone size: .
CDR3 length: 15
J gene: TRBJ1-5
CDR3 DNA: TGTGCCAGCAGCCCCGACGGGGATAGCAATCAGCCCCAGCATTTT
CDR3 protein: CASSPDGDSNQPQHF

V gene: TRBV20-1
D gene: .
clone size: .
CDR3 length: 13
J gene: TRBJ2-7
CDR3 DNA: TGCAGTGCTAGTAGGCGGGGGCCCTACGAGCAGTACTTC
CDR3 protein: CSASRRGPYEQYF

V gene: TRBV19
D gene: .
clone size: .
CDR3 length: 13
J gene: TRBJ1-5
CDR3 DNA: TGTGCCAGTAGTATAGTAGGAGGTCAGCCCCAGCATTTT
CDR3 protein: CASSIVGGQPQHF

V gene: TRBV4-1
D gene: .
clone size: .
CDR3 length: 14
J gene: TRBJ2-7
CDR3 DNA: TGCGCCAGCAGCTGGGGGACAAATAACTACGAGCAGTACTTC
CDR3 protein: CASSWGTNNYEQYF

V gene: TRBV9
D gene: .
clone size: few
CDR3 length: 15
J gene: TRBJ2-2
CDR3 DNA: TGTGCCAGCAGCGTAGCTACCTCGAACACCGGGGAGCTGTTTTTT
CDR3 protein: CASSVATSNTGELFF

V gene: TRBV5-1
D gene: .
clone size: once
CDR3 length: 13
J gene: TRBJ2-3
CDR3 DNA: TGCGCCAGCAGCTTGGCTACTGCGGATACGCAGTATTTT
CDR3 protein: CASSLATADTQYF

V gene: TRBV3-1/TRBV3-2
D gene: .
clone size: .
CDR3 length: 16
J gene: TRBJ1-3
CDR3 DNA: TGTGCCAGCAGCCAAGGGGTAGGGGCCCCTGGAAACACCATATATTTT
CDR3 protein: CASSQGVGAPGNTIYF

V gene: TRBV6-8
D gene: TRBD1
clone size: .
CDR3 length: 16
J gene: TRBJ2-7
CDR3 DNA: TGTGCCAGCAGCCGATGGCCAGGGGGCGTATCAAGCGAGCAGTACTTC
CDR3 protein: CASSRWPGGVSSEQYF

V gene: TRBV11-2
D gene: TRBD1
clone size: .
CDR3 length: 14
J gene: TRBJ1-4
CDR3 DNA: TGTGCCAGCAGCCGCCCCGGGACAGGCGAAAAACTGTTTTTT
CDR3 protein: CASSRPGTGEKLFF

V gene: TRBV3-1/TRBV3-2
D gene: TRBD2
clone size: .
CDR3 length: 14
J gene: TRBJ2-3
CDR3 DNA: TGTGCCAGCAGTGACGGGACTACGACAGATACGCAGTATTTT
CDR3 protein: CASSDGTTTDTQYF

V gene: TRBV12-3/TRBV12-4
D gene: .
clone size: .
CDR3 length: 12
J gene: TRBJ2-1
CDR3 DNA: TGTGCCAGCAGTCGACAGTACAATGAGCAGTTCTTC
CDR3 protein: CASSRQYNEQFF

V gene: TRBV7-2
D gene: .
clone size: .
CDR3 length: 14
J gene: TRBJ2-7
CDR3 DNA: TGTGCCAGCAGCTCTCCGGGATCCACCTACGAGCAGTACTTC
CDR3 protein: CASSSPGSTYEQYF